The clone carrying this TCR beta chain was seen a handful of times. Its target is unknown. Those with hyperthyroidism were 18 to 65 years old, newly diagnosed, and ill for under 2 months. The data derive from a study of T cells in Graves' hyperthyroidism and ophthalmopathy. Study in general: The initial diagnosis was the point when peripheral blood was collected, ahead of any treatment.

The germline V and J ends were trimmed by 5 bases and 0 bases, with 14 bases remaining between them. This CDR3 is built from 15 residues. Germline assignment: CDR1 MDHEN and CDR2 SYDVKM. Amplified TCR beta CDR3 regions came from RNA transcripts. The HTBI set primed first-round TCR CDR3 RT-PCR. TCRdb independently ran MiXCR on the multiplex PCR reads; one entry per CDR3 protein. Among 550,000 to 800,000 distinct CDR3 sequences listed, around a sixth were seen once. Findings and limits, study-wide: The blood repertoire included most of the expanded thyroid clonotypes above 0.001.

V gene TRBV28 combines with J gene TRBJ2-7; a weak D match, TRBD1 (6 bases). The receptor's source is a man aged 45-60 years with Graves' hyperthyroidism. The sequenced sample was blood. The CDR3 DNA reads TGTGCCAGCAGTGCCCTCCAGGGGAACTCCTACGAGCAGTACTTC. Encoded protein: CASSALQGNSYEQYF. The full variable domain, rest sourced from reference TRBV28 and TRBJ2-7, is DVKVTQSSRYLVKRTGEKVFLECVQDMDHENMFWYRQDPGLGLRLIYFSYDVKMKEKGDIPEGYSVSREKKERFSLILESASTNQTSMYLCASSALQGNSYEQYFGPGTRLTVT.